This TCR beta chain was identified during a study of blood T cell repertoires in COVID-19. Germline V gene data show CDR1 as SGHDT and CDR2 as YYEEEE. This CDR3 spans 11 amino acids. Trimming stripped 3 bases from V and 7 bases from J, with 7 bases between. As originally analysed: It was from reference gene primer amplification that nucleated cell counts were estimated. Repertoires were generated with immunoSEQ multiplex PCR, while TCRdb's copy carries only in-frame clones and drops some. Clone size and V and J calls were adopted from that table, with D and trimming inferred from the DNA. The sample comprises roughly 220,000 clones, roughly 79% of which are singletons, and about 15% rests with the top ten.

The sample was PBMCs or T cells enriched from blood (not recorded which). The sequence was obtained from a middle-aged man who had recovered from COVID-19. The chain employs TRBV5-6 and TRBJ1-1, with D maybe TRBD1 (6 bases). The CDR3 DNA sequence: TGTGCCAGCAGCTGGGGGCGTGAAGCTTTCTTT. Translation: CASSWGREAFF.